What follows are 27 T cell receptor beta chains derived from one specimen sequenced in a study of Graves' ophthalmopathy and Graves' hyperthyroidism. Using RNA transcripts, the TCR beta CDR3 regions were amplified. Second-round multiplex PCR followed a first-round RT-PCR using HTBI primers. MiXCR, applied by TCRdb to the multiplex PCR reads, yields one record per CDR3 protein. The table records about 740,000 distinct CDR3 sequences, approximately 40% of them present only once. The sequenced sample was peripheral blood. All receptors come from an adult man with Graves' ophthalmopathy.

This clonotype has ten or more counts. The chain couples TRBV9 to TRBJ2-7, with D maybe TRBD2 (7 bases). Trimming left V 0 bases short and J 4 bases short, with 14 bases between. The germline V gene has CDR1 SGDLS and CDR2 YYNGEE. The CDR3 extends over 15 amino acids. Here the CDR3 reads CASSVEVGGPYEQYF. The DNA for the CDR3 is TGTGCCAGCAGCGTAGAGGTGGGGGGGCCGTACGAGCAGTACTTC.

In its sample, this clonotype was seen many times. The chain uses TRBV5-5 and TRBJ1-2; D ambiguous. The CDR3 runs to 13 residues. V lost 2 bases to trimming and J lost 2 bases, with 7 bases between them. Germline CDR1 is SGHKS and CDR2 is YYEKEE (reference sequence). The CDR3 DNA follows: TGTGCCAGCAGCTTCATGGACAACTATGGCTACACCTTC. This gives the protein CASSFMDNYGYTF.

This clonotype was seen at least ten times. This rearrangement joins TRBV7-9 to TRBJ1-6; D might be TRBD1 (6 bases). Deletions cut 4 bases from V and 7 bases from J, with 20 bases between. Germline-derived CDR1 and CDR2 are SEHNR and FQNEAQ (reference sequence). The length of the CDR3 is 17 residues. CDR3 region: CASSSLDPTGRNSPLHF. The DNA of the CDR3 is TGTGCCAGCAGCTCGCTCGATCCGACAGGCCGAAATTCACCCCTCCACTTT. Drawing the rest from reference TRBV7-9 and TRBJ1-6, the complete variable domain is DTGVSQNPRHKITKRGQNVTFRCDPISEHNRLYWYRQTLGQGPEFLTYFQNEAQLEKSRLLSDRFSAERPKGSFSTLEIQRTEQGDSAMYLCASSSLDPTGRNSPLHFGNGTRLTVT.

This chain connects TRBV29-1 to TRBJ1-1, with 9 nucleotides matching TRBD1. The CDR3 is made up of 12 amino acids. Germline assignment: CDR1 SQVTM and CDR2 ANQGSEA. The J segment lost 7 bases and the V segment lost 6 bases, leaving 6 bases of the junction unmatched. Written as DNA, the CDR3 is TGCAGCGTGGACAGGGGTCTTAATGAAGCTTTCTTT. Translation: CSVDRGLNEAFF.

The gene calls are TRBV7-2 and TRBJ1-4; 8 nucleotides agree with TRBD1. The CDR3 loop spans 15 amino acids. The germline CDR1 and CDR2 sequences are SGHTA and FQGNSA. V trimming: 4 bases; J trimming: 4 bases; junction bases outside the gene matches: 5. The CDR3 reads CASSYYRGINEKLFF. For the CDR3, the DNA is TGTGCCAGCAGCTACTACAGGGGGATTAATGAAAAACTGTTTTTT. Complete variable domain (other parts from reference TRBV7-2 and TRBJ1-4): GAGVSQSPSNKVTEKGKDVELRCDPISGHTALYWYRQSLGQGLEFLIYFQGNSAPDKSGLPSDRFSAERTGGSVSTLTIQRTQQEDSAVYLCASSYYRGINEKLFFGSGTQLSVL.

This clonotype occurred a few times. This rearrangement joins TRBV14 to TRBJ1-1; the D gene is possibly TRBD1 (5 bases). This CDR3 is 14 amino acids long. Germline V gene sequence: CDR1 SGHDN, CDR2 FVKESK. Trimming cost V 2 bases and J 5 bases, with 12 bases left between them. CDR3 amino acids: CASSQPAGGTEAFF. Written as DNA, the CDR3 is TGTGCCAGCAGCCAACCTGCGGGGGGGACTGAAGCTTTCTTT. Together with reference TRBV14 and TRBJ1-1, the CDR3 gives the full variable domain: EAGVTQFPSHSVIEKGQTVTLRCDPISGHDNLYWYRRVMGKEIKFLLHFVKESKQDESGMPNNRFLAERTGGTYSTLKVQPAELEDSGVYFCASSQPAGGTEAFFGQGTRLTVV.

This clonotype was counted at least ten times. V gene TRBV7-8 combines with J gene TRBJ2-7, with 7 bases matching TRBD1. The CDR3 extends over 14 amino acids. Germline trimming cut 5 bases from V and 2 bases from J; bases unmatched to any gene: 6. The germline V gene has CDR1 SGHVS and CDR2 FQNEAQ. CDR3 amino acids: CASSPRDSAYEQYF. In DNA form, the CDR3 reads TGTGCCAGCAGCCCTCGGGACAGCGCCTACGAGCAGTACTTC.

This clonotype was recorded a few times. The chain has TRBV7-9 and TRBJ2-5; TRBD1 matches at 8 bases. This CDR3 has 14 amino acids. Unmatched junction bases numbered 8, after V lost 5 bases and J lost 6 bases. Germline V lookup: CDR1 SEHNR, CDR2 FQNEAQ (reference sequence). The CDR3, as DNA: TGTGCCAGCAGCCCCCGACAGGGGTTAAAGACCCAGTACTTC. Its translation is CASSPRQGLKTQYF.

The chain is built from TRBV7-9 and TRBJ2-5, with D perhaps TRBD2 (5 bases). Germline lookup yields CDR1 SEHNR and CDR2 FQNEAQ (reference sequence). Deletions cut 5 bases from V and 5 bases from J, with 15 bases between. This CDR3 spans 14 amino acids. CDR3 amino acids: CASSAPSFGETQYF. DNA for the CDR3: TGTGCCAGCAGCGCTCCTAGCTTCGGGGAGACCCAGTACTTC.

The genes are TRBV29-1 and TRBJ1-1, with 11 bases fitting TRBD1. Per germline, CDR1 SQVTM and CDR2 ANQGSEA. The CDR3 is made up of 12 amino acids. The trim removed 7 bases at V and 3 bases at J, leaving 1 base unmatched. CDR3 in amino acids: CSEGQGDTEAFF. CDR3 coding DNA: TGCAGCGAGGGACAGGGGGACACTGAAGCTTTCTTT.

The sample holds a few counts of this clonotype. The chain combines TRBV12-3 or TRBV12-4 with TRBJ1-1; 7 nucleotides line up with TRBD1. V dropped 8 bases and J dropped 7; count of bases not matched to a gene: 10. The CDR3 contains 13 residues. The CDR3 reads CASLQKTGIEAFF. The DNA of the CDR3 is TGTGCCAGCCTCCAGAAGACAGGGATTGAAGCTTTCTTT.

This clonotype was seen many times. This chain uses TRBV7-2 with TRBJ2-5, with TRBD1 identical over 8 bases. V was pared by 1 base and J by 2 bases, with 3 bases of the junction left unmatched. CDR1 is SGHTA and CDR2 is FQGNSA in the germline V gene. This CDR3 comprises 15 residues. The CDR3 reads CASSLGQGAQETQYF. The CDR3 DNA sequence: TGTGCCAGCAGCTTAGGGCAGGGGGCACAAGAGACCCAGTACTTC.

This clonotype was counted between two and nine times. The chain has TRBV5-8 and TRBJ2-2; 7 positions match TRBD2. CDR3 size: 16 residues. Looked up from germline, CDR1 is SGHTS and CDR2 is YDEGEE. The junction had 6 bases not matched to a gene; V was cut back by 4 bases and J by 0 bases. In DNA, the CDR3 is TGTGCCAGCAGCCCGGCTAGCGGTTCGAACACCGGGGAGCTGTTTTTT. This encodes CASSPASGSNTGELFF.

Comment on this clonotype: One end of the junction does not line up with germline, which may come from a read error. The V call is TRBV6-5, the J call TRBJ1-2; D possibly corresponds to TRBD1 (6 bases). The CDR3 contains 13 residues. CDR1 and CDR2 from the germline V gene are MNHEY and SVGAGI. CDR3 loop: CASSYLRGRGYTF. As DNA, the CDR3 is TGTGCCAGCAGTTACCTCCGGGGCAGGGGCTATACCTTC.

Here the CDR3 DNA reads TGTGCCAGTAGCGCATCCCCGGGACAAGGGTCCTCCTACGAGCAGTACTTC. Protein: CASSASPGQGSSYEQYF. V usage is TRBV19 and J usage is TRBJ2-7; a weak D match, TRBD1 (6 bases). Trimming took off 6 bases at V and 0 bases at J, with 21 bases between the two ends. This CDR3 has 17 amino acids. Germline assignment: CDR1 LNHDA and CDR2 SQIVND (reference sequence).

The chain employs TRBV2 and TRBJ2-3, with 9 bases that match TRBD2. V lost 6 bases and J lost 4; bases outside the gene matches: 2. Germline lookup yields CDR1 SNHLY and CDR2 FYNNEI. This CDR3 has 13 residues. The CDR3 DNA is TGTGCCAGCAGGGGGACTAGCTCAGATACGCAGTATTTT. Protein sequence: CASRGTSSDTQYF.

The chain employs TRBV20-1 and TRBJ2-7, with TRBD1 as a possible D gene (7 bases). The CDR3 contains 12 residues. V lost 6 bases and J 3 bases, leaving 12 bases between the germline ends. Germline CDR1 is DFQATT and CDR2 is SNEGSKA (reference sequence). In nucleotides, the CDR3 is TGCAGTGCCCCAGGGGGACTCTACGAGCAGTACTTC. Translated: CSAPGGLYEQYF.

The chain links TRBV6-1 to TRBJ1-5, with TRBD1 as a possible D gene (6 bases). V dropped 4 bases and J dropped 5 bases, with 12 bases sitting between them. The CDR3 has 14 amino acids. Germline values: CDR1 MNHNS, CDR2 SASEGT. CDR3 in amino acids: CASSVTGPDQPQHF. CDR3 nucleotide sequence: TGTGCCAGCAGTGTGACAGGACCCGATCAGCCCCAGCATTTT.

The V call is TRBV7-9, the J call TRBJ2-5, with TRBD1 matching 7 bases. Germline assignment: CDR1 SEHNR and CDR2 FQNEAQ (reference sequence). Losses at the gene ends were 3 bases for V and 4 bases for J; bases not matched to a gene: 17. The CDR3 spans 18 residues. This CDR3 is CASSLGPGRGPGIETQYF. In DNA, the CDR3 is TGTGCCAGCAGCTTGGGGCCGGGTAGGGGGCCGGGGATAGAGACCCAGTACTTC. Full variable domain (rest looked up from reference TRBV7-9 and TRBJ2-5): DTGVSQNPRHKITKRGQNVTFRCDPISEHNRLYWYRQTLGQGPEFLTYFQNEAQLEKSRLLSDRFSAERPKGSFSTLEIQRTEQGDSAMYLCASSLGPGRGPGIETQYFGPGTRLLVL.

This chain joins TRBV2 and TRBJ1-1; the D is unclear. CDR3 length: 13 amino acids. Germline CDR1 is SNHLY and CDR2 is FYNNEI. V dropped 7 bases and J dropped 1 base, with 10 bases sitting between them. CDR3 nucleotides: TGTGCCAGCATGGCGACACCGAACACTGAAGCTTTCTTT. Amino acid sequence: CASMATPNTEAFF.

Many counts were recorded for this clonotype. The chain links TRBV4-1 to TRBJ1-1; D unclear. Looked up from germline, CDR1 is MGHRA and CDR2 is YSYEKL. V dropped 4 bases and J dropped 4 bases, with 10 bases sitting between them. CDR3 length: 13 residues. CDR3 in amino acids: CASSLAVLTEAFF. CDR3 sequence (DNA): TGCGCCAGCAGCCTAGCAGTCCTCACTGAAGCTTTCTTT.

The genes are TRBV11-2 and TRBJ2-5; 11 nucleotides line up with TRBD1. Losses at the gene ends were 4 bases for V and 5 bases for J; bases not matched to a gene: 6. Germline V CDR1 and CDR2: SGHAT, FQNNGV. The CDR3 has 15 residues. CDR3 nucleotide sequence: TGTGCCAGCAGCTCCCGGGACAGGGGGTGGGAGACCCAGTACTTC. Its translation is CASSSRDRGWETQYF.

This clonotype was recorded many times. The chain joins TRBV20-1 to TRBJ1-5; 7 nucleotides line up with TRBD1. CDR1 and CDR2 from the germline V gene are DFQATT and SNEGSKA (reference sequence). The CDR3 runs to 14 residues. Trimming cost V 6 bases and J 3 bases; bases outside gene matches: 8. The CDR3 DNA sequence: TGCAGTGCGCTCCGGGACAGCTTCAATCAGCCCCAGCATTTT. Its protein product is CSALRDSFNQPQHF.

This clonotype was seen ten or more times. The chain links TRBV7-9 to TRBJ2-7; unclear D gene. The ends were cut back, 5 bases at V and 5 bases at J, with 13 bases in the middle. Germline V gives CDR1 SEHNR, CDR2 FQNEAQ (reference sequence). The CDR3 totals 13 residues. This CDR3 reads CASSLPEPDEQYF. CDR3 nucleotide sequence: TGTGCCAGCAGCCTTCCGGAGCCGGACGAGCAGTACTTC.

The rearrangement uses TRBV29-1 and TRBJ2-1; 9 bases agree with TRBD2. Germline CDR1 SQVTM, CDR2 ANQGSEA. This CDR3 spans 13 amino acids. With 6 bases clipped from V and 5 bases from J, the junction kept 5 bases outside the gene matches. The DNA for the CDR3 is TGCAGCGTGGGACTAGCAGCAAACAATGAGCAGTTCTTC. Amino acids: CSVGLAANNEQFF.

V and J are TRBV7-9 and TRBJ1-2; the D is unclear. Germline CDR1 and CDR2: SEHNR and FQNEAQ (reference sequence). Between the trimmed V and J ends, which lost 5 bases and 5 bases, there was a span of 9 bases. The CDR3 is made up of 12 amino acids. CDR3 residues: CASSAEGYGYTF. CDR3 nucleotides: TGTGCCAGCAGCGCCGAGGGTTATGGCTACACCTTC.

A remark on this clonotype: A read error may be the cause here, since a much bigger clone is one base away. This rearrangement joins TRBV7-9 to TRBJ1-1, with D maybe TRBD1 (5 bases). CDR3 size: 15 residues. The germline gives CDR1 SEHNR, CDR2 FQNEAQ (reference sequence). The CDR3 sequence is CASSRRDGMNTEASF. The CDR3 coding sequence is TGTGCCAGCAGCCGACGGGACGGGATGAACACTGAAGCTTCCTTT.